The sequence of this T cell receptor (beta chain) was determined in a study of blood T cells in healthy people across ages (dated by TCRdb to between 2014 and 2017). Regarding the study in general: In model experiments, template switching captured roughly one uniquely barcoded TCR beta cDNA molecule for every two T cells. Using deep sequencing normalized with unique cDNA molecular identifiers, the study measured how TCR beta repertoire diversity changes with age. Four age groups were formed from the donors: young (average approximately 15 years), middle-aged (just under 40), aged (about 62) and long-lived (around 82). To avoid experimental bias, donors of different ages were spread randomly across the sequencing lanes. The study analyzed two additional independent replicas of 1 million unique cDNA reads from the same blood draw for two donors, one aged 18 to 29 and one aged 80 or older.

Systemically healthy Caucasian individuals from Russia, roughly 40 in total and aged roughly 6 to 100 years, were included as donors. Ten milliliters of peripheral blood were collected from each donor into EDTA-treated Vacutainer tubes. Ficoll-Paque density-gradient centrifugation was used to isolate PBMCs, with at least 6.5 million per sample. Trizol reagent was used to extract total RNA from PBMCs, with at least 6 micrograms per sample. For every donor, an aliquot of PBMCs went through flow cytometry to measure the percentages of naive CD45RAhigh/CD27high T cells. This clonotype occurred a few times. Its antigen is currently not known. No base quality values were provided; no much bigger clone lies one nucleotide off. Study-level results and caveats: Because donor CMV infection status was unknown, age-related changes in expanded clonotypes were potentially confounded. Conclusive comparison of naive and antigen-experienced compartments was prevented by the profiling of bulk unsorted PBMCs. Observed TCR beta diversity correlated strongly with the percentage of naive T cells measured by flow cytometry. As age increased, observed TCR beta diversity per million T cells dropped in a roughly linear way, and a significant reduction was already evident by age 40. Compared with the aged group, the long-lived group had more naive CD4+ T cells, fewer expanded clones and increased TCR diversity, a pattern suggesting age selection. Total diversity estimates from one million sequenced T cells were considered lower bounds and underestimates.

The germline V gene gives CDR1 as ENHRY and CDR2 as SYGVKD. From cysteine to phenylalanine, the CDR3 is 13 amino acids long. Only the CDR3 region is kept as DNA, spanning 39 bases read in frame from base 1. The method was 5' RACE. Instrument on record: Illumina HiSeq 2500. A second PCR of about 6 to 11 cycles was performed with a sample-barcoded 5' primer and a J-beta primer mix. Each TCR beta cDNA molecule received a unique molecular identifier from a template-switch 5' adaptor carrying 12 random nucleotides. Each sample yielded at least 2.5 million CDR3-containing paired-end reads. All of the RNA was converted into first-strand cDNA using the Mint cDNA synthesis kit, with a TRBC-specific oligonucleotide serving as the primer. After uracil-DNA glycosylase treatment, a first 18-cycle PCR used universal primers M1SS and BC2_uni_R on all cDNA. The original pipeline was this. Each sample was normalized by randomly selecting 1 million high-quality reads, each carrying a distinct molecular identifier. Instead of being binned into consensus sequences, reads that shared molecular identifiers were thrown out. MiTCR, set to a Q25 quality threshold and the strictest error-elimination algorithm, was used for CDR3 identification, clonotype clustering and error correction. A nonparametric unseen species model using Euler transformation provided a lower-bound estimate of total TCR beta diversity. TCRdb handled the public reads itself, with Q25 trimming in fastp and clone calling in MiXCR, and kept productive beta chains. Every CDR3 protein is listed once, alongside the most common genes and DNA of its rows. The V and J calls follow TCRdb's processing rather than the paper's. This sample is represented by about 1.1 million distinct CDR3 sequences; about two fifths of them were singletons. In total, the top ten clones hold around 14% of the sample.

The receptor was isolated from a man aged 18 to 35 in good health. The sample comprised blood. The rearranged chain carries TRBV10-3 and TRBJ2-7, with no D gene named confidently. The DNA end is a closer match to TRBJ2-5, so the J assignment may be wrong. The CDR3: CAISEGHRETQYF. The DNA sequence follows: TGTGCCATCAGTGAGGGCCACCGAGAGACCCAGTACTTC.